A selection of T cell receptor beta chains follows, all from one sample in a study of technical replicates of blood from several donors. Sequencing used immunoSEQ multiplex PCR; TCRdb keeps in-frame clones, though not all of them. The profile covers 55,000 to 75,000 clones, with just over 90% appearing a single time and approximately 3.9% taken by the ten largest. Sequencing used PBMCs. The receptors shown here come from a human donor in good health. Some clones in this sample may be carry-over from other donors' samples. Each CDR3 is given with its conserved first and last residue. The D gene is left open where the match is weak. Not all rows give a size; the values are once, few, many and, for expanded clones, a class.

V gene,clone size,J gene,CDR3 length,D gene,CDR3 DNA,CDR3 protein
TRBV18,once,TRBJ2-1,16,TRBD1,TGTGCCAGCTCACCTGGGGGACAGGGGGGAGTCTATGAGCAGTTCTTC,CASSPGGQGGVYEQFF
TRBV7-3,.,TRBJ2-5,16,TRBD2,TGTGCCAGCAGCTTATTTCCAGCGGGGAAACAAGAGACCCAGTACTTC,CASSLFPAGKQETQYF
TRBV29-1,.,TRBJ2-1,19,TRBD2,TGCAGCGCCACCATGGGACTAGCGGGGGGCATGAATACCTACAATGAGCAGTTCTTC,CSATMGLAGGMNTYNEQFF
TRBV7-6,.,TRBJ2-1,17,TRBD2,TGTGCCAGCAGCCCCCGGGAGCGGGAGTACTCCTACAATGAGCAGTTCTTC,CASSPREREYSYNEQFF
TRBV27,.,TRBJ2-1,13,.,TGTGCCACTAGAACGCTCTACGCCAATGAGCAGTTCTTC,CATRTLYANEQFF
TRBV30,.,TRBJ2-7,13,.,TGTGCCTGGAGTGTCGACGTCTCGGGGGAGCAGTACTTC,CAWSVDVSGEQYF
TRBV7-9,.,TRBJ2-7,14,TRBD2,TGTGCCACCACGGGGGGGACGGGTGGCTACGAGCAGTACTTC,CATTGGTGGYEQYF
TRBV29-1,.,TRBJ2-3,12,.,TGCAGCGTTGTTCAGGGCTGGGATACGCAGTATTTT,CSVVQGWDTQYF
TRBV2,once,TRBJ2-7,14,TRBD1,TGTGCCAGCAGTGCCGGGACAGCAAGCTACGAGCAGTACTTC,CASSAGTASYEQYF
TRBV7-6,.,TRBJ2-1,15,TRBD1,TGTGCCAGCAGCTCAAGACAGGGCAGGGGCAATGAGCAGTTCTTC,CASSSRQGRGNEQFF
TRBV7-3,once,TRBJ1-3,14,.,TGTGCCAGCAGCTCCAGTGGCTCTGGAAACACCATATATTTT,CASSSSGSGNTIYF
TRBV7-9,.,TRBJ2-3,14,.,TGTGCCAGCAGCTTGGAGCCAATATGGGATACGCAGTATTTT,CASSLEPIWDTQYF
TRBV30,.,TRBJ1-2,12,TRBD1,TGTGCCTGGACGGACAGGGACTATGGCTACACCTTC,CAWTDRDYGYTF
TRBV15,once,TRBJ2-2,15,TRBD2,TGTGCCACCAGCAGAATGGGGGGGTTGGTCGGGGAGCTGTTTTTT,CATSRMGGLVGELFF
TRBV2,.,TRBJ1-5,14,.,TGTGCCAGCAGTCCCCAGGCGGGTGTAAAGCCCCAGCATTTT,CASSPQAGVKPQHF
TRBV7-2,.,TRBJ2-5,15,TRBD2,TGTGCCAGCAGCTCGGGACTAGCGGGACAAGAGACCCAGTACTTC,CASSSGLAGQETQYF
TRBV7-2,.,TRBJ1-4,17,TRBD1,TGTGCCAGCAGCACATCCGGGACAGGGACCCCTAATGAAAAACTGTTTTTT,CASSTSGTGTPNEKLFF
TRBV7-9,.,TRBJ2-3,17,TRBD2,TGTGCCAGCAGCCGCACCGCGACTAGCGGGTACACAGATACGCAGTATTTT,CASSRTATSGYTDTQYF
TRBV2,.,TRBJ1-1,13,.,TGTGCCAGCAGTTTAGGGGAGAACACTGAAGCTTTCTTT,CASSLGENTEAFF
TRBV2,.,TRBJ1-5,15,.,TGTGCCAGCAGCCCAACCCAGGGAGGCAGCCAGCCCCAGCATTTT,CASSPTQGGSQPQHF
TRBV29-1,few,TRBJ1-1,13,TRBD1,TGCAGCGTAGACAGGGGACCGAACACTGAAGCTTTCTTT,CSVDRGPNTEAFF
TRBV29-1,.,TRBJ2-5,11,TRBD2,TGCAGCGCGGGGGGACAAGAGACCCAGTACTTC,CSAGGQETQYF
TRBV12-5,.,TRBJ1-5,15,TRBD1,TGTGCTAGTGGTTTCGGACAGGCCGGTGGGCAGCCCCAGCATTTT,CASGFGQAGGQPQHF
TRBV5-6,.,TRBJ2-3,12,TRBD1,TGTGCCAGCGGACAGGGGACAGATACGCAGTATTTT,CASGQGTDTQYF
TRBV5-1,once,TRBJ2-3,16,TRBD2,TGCGCCAGCAGCTTGGCGGCGGGGGGAAGCACAGATACGCAGTATTTT,CASSLAAGGSTDTQYF
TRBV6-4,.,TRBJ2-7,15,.,TGTGCCAGCGCGTTCTTAGACAGTCCAGGATACGAGCAGTACTTC,CASAFLDSPGYEQYF
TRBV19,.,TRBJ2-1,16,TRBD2,TGTGCCAGTAGTCCCAACGGGGGGGGGATTAGGCATGAGCAGTTCTTC,CASSPNGGGIRHEQFF
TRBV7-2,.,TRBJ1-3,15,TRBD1,TGTGCCAGCAGTCGAACAGGGGGCACTGGAAACACCATATATTTT,CASSRTGGTGNTIYF
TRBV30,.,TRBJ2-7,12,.,TGTGCCTTGGAAGGTGGACTGCGCGAGCAGTACTTC,CALEGGLREQYF
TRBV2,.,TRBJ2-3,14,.,TGTGCCAGCAGTGAAGCGTCTGGGGCCGATACGCAGTATTTT,CASSEASGADTQYF
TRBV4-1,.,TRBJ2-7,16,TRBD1,TGCGCCAGCAGCCCAGATCAGGCAGGGGGCTCCTACGAGCAGTACTTC,CASSPDQAGGSYEQYF
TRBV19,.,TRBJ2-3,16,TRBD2,TGTGCCAGTAGTCCCGGGGCTAGCGGGGGGGCAGATACGCAGTATTTT,CASSPGASGGADTQYF
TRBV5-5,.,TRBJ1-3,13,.,TGTGCCAGCAGCCCGAGCTCTGGAAACACCATATATTTT,CASSPSSGNTIYF
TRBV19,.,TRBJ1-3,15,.,TGTGCCAGTAGCCCAGGCAGGGTATCCGGAAACACCATATATTTT,CASSPGRVSGNTIYF
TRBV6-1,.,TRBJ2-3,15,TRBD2,TGTGCCAGCAGTGAGGAGCGGGGGGATACAGATACGCAGTATTTT,CASSEERGDTDTQYF
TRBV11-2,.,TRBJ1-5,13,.,TGTGCCAGCAGCTTAGGGCTCAATCAGCCCCAGCATTTT,CASSLGLNQPQHF
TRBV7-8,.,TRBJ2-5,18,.,TGTGCCAGCAGCCCCCAAATCACCGGGGTGGCGCGCCCAGGGACCCAGTACTTC,CASSPQITGVARPGTQYF
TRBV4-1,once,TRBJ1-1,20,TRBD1,TGCGCCAGCAGCCAAGATCCCCATCGATGGCAGGGGGAATTAAGCACTGAAGCTTTCTTT,CASSQDPHRWQGELSTEAFF
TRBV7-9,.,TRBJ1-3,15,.,TGTGCCAGCAGCTTACCGGGTAGCTCTGGAAACACCATATATTTT,CASSLPGSSGNTIYF
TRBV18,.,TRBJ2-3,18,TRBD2,TGTGCCAGCTCACCAGGACTAGCGGGAGGGACTAGCACAGATACGCAGTATTTT,CASSPGLAGGTSTDTQYF
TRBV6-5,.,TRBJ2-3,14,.,TGTGCCAGCAGTCGCGGCGGTCGGGGAGATACGCAGTATTTT,CASSRGGRGDTQYF
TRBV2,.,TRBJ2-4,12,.,TGTGCCAGCAGAGATGGACAGTTCATTCAGTACTTC,CASRDGQFIQYF
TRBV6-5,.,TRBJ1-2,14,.,TGTGCCAGCAGCCAACAGGGTCCGAGATATGGCTACACCTTC,CASSQQGPRYGYTF
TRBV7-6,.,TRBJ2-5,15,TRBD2,TGTGCCAGCAGCTTGGGCGGGGGGCTAGGAGAGACCCAGTACTTC,CASSLGGGLGETQYF
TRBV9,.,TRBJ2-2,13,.,TGTGCCAGCAGCGCATCTAGCACCGGGGAGCTGTTTTTT,CASSASSTGELFF
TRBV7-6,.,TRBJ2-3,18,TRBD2,TGTGCCAGCAGCTTAGGGGCTAGCGGGAGATCTAGCACAGATACGCAGTATTTT,CASSLGASGRSSTDTQYF